This is a list of T cell receptor beta chains from one sample in a study of T cells in Graves' hyperthyroidism and ophthalmopathy. TCRdb itself ran the multiplex PCR reads through MiXCR, one entry per CDR3 protein. Among some 760,000 distinct CDR3 sequences listed, 11% to 15% were seen once. Sequencing was carried out using blood. These receptors all come from a young woman with Graves' hyperthyroidism. Each CDR3 is given with its conserved first and last residue. A D gene is named only where the DNA matches it firmly. For some rows the clone size is stated as once, few or many, or as a class when expanded; others skip it.

v_call,j_call,d_call,clone_size,cdr3_aa,cdr3_nt
TRBV24-1,TRBJ1-2,TRBD1,many,CATSEWDRDYGYTF,TGTGCCACCAGTGAATGGGACAGAGACTATGGCTACACCTTC
TRBV29-1,TRBJ2-5,NA,NA,CSVDPGGLETQYF,TGCAGCGTTGACCCTGGGGGGTTGGAGACCCAGTACTTC
TRBV29-1,TRBJ1-2,TRBD1,NA,CSVGGDRVWGYTF,TGCAGCGTTGGGGGGGACAGGGTCTGGGGCTACACCTTC
TRBV29-1,TRBJ1-1,NA,NA,CSIDPGQYTEAFF,TGCAGCATTGATCCAGGCCAATACACTGAAGCTTTCTTT
TRBV2,TRBJ1-5,TRBD1,many,CASSENRGGVNQPQHF,TGTGCCAGCAGCGAGAACAGGGGTGGGGTCAATCAGCCCCAGCATTTT
TRBV18,TRBJ1-1,NA,NA,CASSPGRAGVDTEALF,TGTGCCAGCTCACCAGGGAGGGCAGGGGTGGACACTGAAGCTCTCTTT
TRBV6-4,TRBJ2-2,NA,many,CASSDSPDGTGELFF,TGTGCCAGCAGTGACTCCCCGGACGGGACCGGGGAGCTGTTTTTT
TRBV12-3/TRBV12-4,TRBJ2-1,NA,many,CASSRELGHNEQFF,TGTGCCAGCAGTCGGGAATTAGGGCACAATGAGCAGTTCTTC
TRBV20-1,TRBJ2-2,NA,NA,CSARARGRIAGELFF,TGCAGTGCTAGAGCCCGAGGGCGGATCGCCGGGGAGCTGTTTTTT
TRBV28,TRBJ2-7,NA,many,CASSLFPLSSYEQYF,TGTGCCAGCAGTTTATTCCCCCTCTCTTCCTACGAGCAGTACTTC
TRBV20-1,TRBJ2-1,TRBD1,few,CSASGQGSYNEQFF,TGCAGTGCCTCAGGACAGGGCTCCTACAATGAGCAGTTCTTC
TRBV9,TRBJ1-3,NA,few,CASSTGRSSGNTIYF,TGTGCCAGCAGCACGGGACGGAGCTCTGGAAACACCATATATTTT
TRBV6-1,TRBJ1-2,TRBD1,NA,CASSQTGTFSGYGYTF,TGTGCCAGCAGTCAGACAGGGACCTTTTCCGGCTATGGCTACACCTTC
TRBV28,TRBJ2-7,NA,NA,CASSLVFLESYEQYF,TGTGCCAGCAGTTTAGTATTTCTGGAGTCCTACGAGCAGTACTTC
TRBV12-3/TRBV12-4,TRBJ2-7,TRBD2,NA,CASSAGAGKGFYEQYF,TGTGCCAGCAGTGCGGGAGCGGGTAAGGGGTTTTACGAGCAGTACTTC
TRBV20-1,TRBJ1-5,NA,many,CSAIGGGGNQPQHF,TGCAGTGCTATAGGGGGGGGAGGCAATCAGCCCCAGCATTTT
TRBV11-2,TRBJ2-1,TRBD2,many,CASSYVAGSYNEQFF,TGTGCCAGCAGCTATGTAGCGGGCTCCTACAATGAGCAGTTCTTC